The sequence of this T cell receptor beta chain was determined in a study of cytomegalovirus exposure and HLA in healthy donors. Study results and caveats: Analyzed later, association rates of TCRs varied across HLA loci, with DRB1 most and HLA-C fewest. Many donors carried some public TCRs, although rarity characterized most TCR sequences.

V dropped 10 bases and J dropped 0; count of bases not matched to a gene: 13. Germline V lookup: CDR1 LNHDA, CDR2 SQIVND (reference sequence). The CDR3 is 17 amino acids. The PCR ran on 60 Vbeta and 13 Jbeta primers. This table comes from immunoSEQ multiplex PCR, and its TCRdb copy is limited to in-frame clones, with some not included. The sample includes about 150,000 clones, 78% seen only once; the top ten take 3%. As for this clone: Its specificity is unknown.

The sample taken for sequencing was PBMCs. J is TRBJ1-2 and V is TRBV19, with 11 bases matching TRBD1. This receptor was identified in a man between 35 and 55 years old in good health and CMV-seropositive. DNA for the CDR3: TGTGCCACCGAGATCGGGACAGGGGGTTCGACTAACTATGGCTACACCTTC. Translation: CATEIGTGGSTNYGYTF.